The clone carrying this TCR beta chain has just a few counts. The source of the sample is a study of blood T cells in healthy people across ages. CDR1 and CDR2 (germline): SGHKS, YYEKEE (reference sequence). The CDR3 is made up of 14 amino acids. V shed 5 bases, J shed 4 bases, and the junction held 2 bases outside the gene matches. Sample-barcoded 5' priming and a J-beta primer mix drove a second PCR of roughly 6 to 12 cycles. TCRdb independently ran MiXCR on the 5' RACE reads; one entry per CDR3 protein. The table has roughly 730,000 distinct CDR3 sequences, 56% seen once; the top ten hold roughly 25%.

V gene TRBV5-5 combines with J gene TRBJ2-3, with 12 bases matching TRBD1. This clonotype was sampled from a man between 40 and 49 years old in good health. Sequenced sample: blood. CDR3 amino acids: CASRGTGGPDTQYF. The CDR3 DNA reads as TGTGCCAGCAGAGGGACAGGGGGCCCAGATACGCAGTATTTT.